Shown below are 22 T cell receptor beta chains from a single sample sequenced in a study of cytomegalovirus exposure and HLA in healthy donors. Researchers ran the PCR with 60 Vbeta and 13 Jbeta primers. Sequencing was performed with immunoSEQ multiplex PCR; in TCRdb, only in-frame clones are kept and a portion is missing. In the table there are about 120,000 clones, 75% to 80% of which are singletons. Sequencing used PBMCs. These receptors were taken from a middle-aged woman in good health and CMV-seropositive.

This clone came up once. This chain joins TRBV4-2 and TRBJ2-3; 8 nucleotides align to TRBD2. The CDR3 runs 16 residues. Germline CDR1 is LGHNA and CDR2 is YNFKEQ. With 4 bases clipped from V and 5 bases from J, the junction kept 11 bases outside the gene matches. The CDR3, as DNA: TGTGCCAGCAGCCTTCCACGCGGGGGGCGGGTAGATACGCAGTATTTT. It codes for CASSLPRGGRVDTQYF.

J is TRBJ1-1 and V is TRBV15, with D possibly TRBD1 on 5 matching bases. Trimming removed 6 bases from V and 1 base from J, with 9 bases in between. CDR1 is LNHNV, CDR2 YYDKDF, per germline (reference sequence). The CDR3 has 13 amino acids. The CDR3 loop reads CATSLQANTEAFF. The CDR3 bases are TGTGCCACCAGTCTACAGGCGAACACTGAAGCTTTCTTT.

This chain links TRBV9 with TRBJ2-1; the match to TRBD2 covers 16 bases. The junction had 7 bases not matched to a gene; V was cut back by 4 bases and J by 9 bases. Germline-derived CDR1 and CDR2 are SGDLS and YYNGEE. This CDR3 is 16 amino acids long. CDR3 loop: CASSPRGTSGGGEQFF. The CDR3 region has the DNA TGTGCCAGCAGCCCGAGGGGGACTAGCGGGGGGGGTGAGCAGTTCTTC.

The V call is TRBV2, the J call TRBJ1-1; D perhaps matches TRBD1 (5 bases). This CDR3 is 14 amino acids long. V lost 4 bases to trimming and J lost 1 base, with 10 bases between them. The germline V gene encodes CDR1 SNHLY and CDR2 FYNNEI. This CDR3 is CASSAQDGNTEAFF. CDR3 DNA: TGTGCCAGCAGTGCACAGGACGGGAACACTGAAGCTTTCTTT.

V usage is TRBV25-1 and J usage is TRBJ1-1, with D perhaps matching TRBD1 (6 bases). The germline gives CDR1 MGHDK, CDR2 SYGVNS. CDR3 size: 17 residues. Trimming took off 2 bases at V and 6 bases at J, with 22 bases between the two ends. This CDR3 reads CASSEAGGAKARPEAFF. The CDR3 coding sequence is TGTGCCAGCAGTGAAGCCGGGGGGGCAAAAGCGAGGCCTGAAGCTTTCTTT.

The chain joins TRBV5-1 to TRBJ2-5; TRBD2 matches 7 bases. The CDR3 is 15 amino acids. Germline CDR1 and CDR2: SGHRS and YFSETQ. V lost 4 bases, J lost 5 bases, and 11 bases stayed unmatched. The CDR3 region has the DNA TGCGCCAGCAGCCCCGTGTGGGGGGGATCGGAGACCCAGTACTTC. Encoded protein: CASSPVWGGSETQYF.

This clone was picked up one time. The chain combines TRBV29-1 with TRBJ1-2; tentatively, D is TRBD1 (5 bases). Trimming left V 2 bases short and J 7 bases short, with 11 bases between. This CDR3 spans 12 amino acids. Germline CDR1 and CDR2: SQVTM and ANQGSEA. The DNA of the CDR3 is TGCAGCGTTGAACGCCAGGGCAGTGGCTACACCTTC. This sequence encodes CSVERQGSGYTF.

This clone was detected a few times. The chain is built from TRBV6-1 and TRBJ1-1; D unclear. Per germline, CDR1 MNHNS and CDR2 SASEGT. Trimming removed 1 base at V and 4 bases at J, with 10 bases between. The CDR3 runs to 14 residues. CDR3 protein: CASSEVGGSTEAFF. CDR3 sequence (DNA): TGTGCCAGCAGTGAAGTTGGTGGTAGCACTGAAGCTTTCTTT.

The chain couples TRBV15 to TRBJ1-5; 7 positions agree with TRBD1. The CDR3 loop spans 16 amino acids. CDR1 and CDR2 (germline): LNHNV, YYDKDF (reference sequence). Trimming removed 0 bases from V and 4 bases from J; junction bases left unmatched: 6. CDR3 in amino acids: CATSREGRGINQPQHF. The CDR3 DNA sequence: TGTGCCACCAGCAGAGAAGGCAGGGGGATTAATCAGCCCCAGCATTTT. Full variable domain (outside the CDR3, taken from reference TRBV15 and TRBJ1-5): DAMVIQNPRYQVTQFGKPVTLSCSQTLNHNVMYWYQQKSSQAPKLLFHYYDKDFNNEADTPDNFQSRRPNTSFCFLDIRSPGLGDTAMYLCATSREGRGINQPQHFGDGTRLSIL.

The V call is TRBV6-1, the J call TRBJ2-1; TRBD1 might be the D (6 bases). Germline CDR1 is MNHNS and CDR2 is SASEGT. The length of the CDR3 is 15 residues. Trimming took off 3 bases at V and 8 bases at J, with 17 bases between the two ends. DNA for the CDR3: TGTGCCAGCAGTGAGTTAAGCGGCAGGGGCCATGAGCAGTTCTTC. This translates into CASSELSGRGHEQFF.

This clone came up once. The chain uses TRBV5-4 and TRBJ2-3; 14 bases are a match to TRBD2. The V segment lost 4 bases and the J segment 7 bases; nucleotides outside the gene matches: 5. This CDR3 comprises 15 residues. The V gene's germline CDR1 is SGHNT and CDR2 YYREEE (reference sequence). CDR3 coding DNA: TGTGCCAGCAGCGCCGGGACTAGCGGGGGATATACGCAGTATTTT. Protein: CASSAGTSGGYTQYF.

This clone was recorded once. This chain joins TRBV6-5 and TRBJ1-1; no definite D call. Germline V gene lookup returns CDR1 MNHEY and CDR2 SVGAGI. Deletions cut 7 bases from V and 1 base from J, with 13 bases between. The CDR3 is made up of 14 amino acids. This CDR3 reads CASTERRQNTEAFF. The CDR3 region has the DNA TGTGCCAGCACCGAGAGGAGGCAGAACACTGAAGCTTTCTTT.

This clone occurred a few times. CDR3 protein: CASSQVHSGTEAFF. Here the CDR3 DNA reads TGCGCCAGCAGCCAGGTACATTCCGGGACTGAAGCTTTCTTT. The chain is built from TRBV4-1 and TRBJ1-1; D gene unclear. CDR1 and CDR2 (germline): MGHRA, YSYEKL. V was clipped by 3 bases and J by 5 bases, with 13 bases between them. The CDR3 runs 14 residues.

This clone was counted only a few times. The chain couples TRBV19 to TRBJ1-5; possible D gene TRBD1, 6 bases. There are 15 residues in the CDR3. The V gene's germline CDR1 is LNHDA and CDR2 SQIVND (reference sequence). Deletions cut 8 bases from V and 7 bases from J, with 21 bases between. This CDR3 is CASGAGAPWGQPQHF. The DNA for the CDR3 is TGTGCCAGTGGGGCGGGGGCTCCATGGGGGCAGCCCCAGCATTTT.

With respect to this clone: At one end the junction does not follow the germline gene, possibly because of a read error. This rearrangement joins TRBV6-1 to TRBJ2-4; TRBD2 aligns across 7 bases. Germline-derived CDR1 and CDR2 are MNHNS and SASEGT. This CDR3 spans 13 amino acids. CDR3 nucleotides: TGTGCCAGCAGTGCCGGGACTAAAACCATTCAGTACTTC. Amino acid sequence: CASSAGTKTIQYF.

On this clone itself: Other DNA sequences in the sample encode the same CDR3. The genes are TRBV7-9 and TRBJ2-2; weak D call: TRBD1 (6 bases). Germline V gene lookup returns CDR1 SEHNR and CDR2 FQNEAQ (reference sequence). CDR3 size: 14 residues. Trimming removed 5 bases at V and 1 base at J, with 8 bases between. The CDR3 region has the DNA TGTGCCAGCAGCCCGGGACAGAACACCGGGGAGCTGTTTTTT. Translation: CASSPGQNTGELFF.

CDR3 sequence: CASTPRHSLYEQYF. CDR3 coding DNA: TGTGCCAGCACCCCAAGACACTCTCTCTACGAGCAGTACTTC. The chain links TRBV27 to TRBJ2-7; the D is unclear. Germline V gene data show CDR1 as MNHEY and CDR2 as SMNVEV (reference sequence). V lost 7 bases and J lost 3, with 16 bases in between. The CDR3 is made up of 14 amino acids.

The chain couples TRBV11-2 to TRBJ2-7; maybe TRBD1 (5 bases). The germline gives CDR1 SGHAT, CDR2 FQNNGV. The V gene lost 1 base and the J gene lost 3 bases, with 10 bases spanning the gap. This CDR3 has 14 residues. This CDR3 reads CASSLAGKVYEQYF. The CDR3 bases are TGTGCCAGCAGCTTAGCAGGGAAAGTCTACGAGCAGTACTTC.

The chain employs TRBV10-3 and TRBJ1-4; 8 nucleotides match TRBD1. Unmatched junction bases numbered 2, after V lost 6 bases and J lost 8 bases. The CDR3 spans 12 residues. Germline values: CDR1 ENHRY, CDR2 SYGVKD. The chain's CDR3 is CAIRGQGEKLFF. The CDR3 DNA follows: TGTGCCATCAGAGGACAGGGAGAAAAACTGTTTTTT.

This chain joins TRBV19 and TRBJ2-2; 9 bases align to TRBD2. V was clipped by 7 bases and J by 0 bases; unmatched bases: 3. From germline, CDR1 is LNHDA and CDR2 SQIVND (reference sequence). The CDR3 runs to 15 residues. The CDR3 bases are TGTGCCAGTATCAAGCGGGGGGCGAACACCGGGGAGCTGTTTTTT. It specifies CASIKRGANTGELFF.

This chain links TRBV28 with TRBJ2-2, with TRBD2 matching over 8 bases. J gave up 6 bases and V 7 bases, and 4 bases lay outside the gene matches. Germline CDR1 and CDR2: MDHEN and SYDVKM. This CDR3 region has 13 residues. For the CDR3, the DNA is TGTGCCAGCAATAGCGGGGACGCCGGGGAGCTGTTTTTT. Protein sequence: CASNSGDAGELFF.

This rearrangement joins TRBV7-2 to TRBJ2-7; tentatively, D is TRBD1 (5 bases). CDR1 and CDR2 (germline): SGHTA, FQGNSA. CDR3 length equals 15 residues. The V and J ends lost 1 base and 1 base respectively, with 11 bases between them. As DNA, the CDR3 is TGTGCCAGCAGCTTAGAGGGGATCGGTTCCTACGAGCAGTACTTC. As protein: CASSLEGIGSYEQYF.